These T cell receptor beta chains were read from a single sample in a study of blood T cell repertoires in COVID-19. Sequencing was performed with immunoSEQ multiplex PCR; in TCRdb, only in-frame clones are kept and a portion is missing. In the table there are 60,000 to 90,000 clones, approximately 88% of which are singletons. Sample: peripheral blood. The receptors shown here come from a woman of 80 years or more with active or convalescent COVID-19. Each CDR3 is given with its conserved first and last residue. A D gene is named only where the DNA matches it firmly. Some rows have no size entry. The others give once, few or many, or a class for an expanded clone.

cdr3_nt,cdr3_aa,j_call,v_call,clone_size,cdr3_length,d_call
TGCGCCAGCAGCGTCTTACTAGCGGGAGTCACCGGGGAGCTGTTTTTT,CASSVLLAGVTGELFF,TRBJ2-2,TRBV5-1,.,16,TRBD2
TGTGCCAGCAGCTTAGGTACAGGGGGCGGCGAGCAGTACTTC,CASSLGTGGGEQYF,TRBJ2-7,TRBV7-2,.,14,TRBD1
TGTGCCAGCAGTTTGGGGAACAGGGGGCGAACTGAAGCTTTCTTT,CASSLGNRGRTEAFF,TRBJ1-1,TRBV28,.,15,TRBD1
TGTGCCAGCAGTTTACTTCCCCTCCTTAATTCACCCCTCCACTTT,CASSLLPLLNSPLHF,TRBJ1-6,TRBV27,.,15,.
TGTGCCAGCAGCAACTCAGGGGGTGGCTACGAGCAGTACTTC,CASSNSGGGYEQYF,TRBJ2-7,TRBV6-5,.,14,TRBD1
TGCAGTGCTTACACAGATACGCAGTATTTT,CSAYTDTQYF,TRBJ2-3,TRBV20-1,.,10,.
TGTGCCAGCGCCTCCTACAGGGCCTCCTACGAGCAGTACTTC,CASASYRASYEQYF,TRBJ2-7,TRBV11-2,.,14,.
TGTGCCAGCAGCCCCACCGACAGGTCCTACGAGCAGTACTTC,CASSPTDRSYEQYF,TRBJ2-7,TRBV5-6,once,14,.
TGTGCCAGCAGCCGCACCCTAGCGGGGGGTGGAGATACGCAGTATTTT,CASSRTLAGGGDTQYF,TRBJ2-3,TRBV3-1/TRBV3-2,few,16,TRBD2
TGCGCCAGCAAAAGGACAGGTATCTCTGGGGCCAACGTCCTGACTTTC,CASKRTGISGANVLTF,TRBJ2-6,TRBV5-1,.,16,TRBD1
TGTGCCAGCAGCCCCACCAGAGCGGGAGCTTTGTACGAGCAGTACTTC,CASSPTRAGALYEQYF,TRBJ2-7,TRBV7-8,.,16,TRBD2
TGTGCCAGCCTCGCGGTCGGAAACACCATATATTTT,CASLAVGNTIYF,TRBJ1-3,TRBV12-3/TRBV12-4,.,12,.
TGTGCCAGCTCACCACCGGGCAGGGGAACCGGGGAGCTGTTTTTT,CASSPPGRGTGELFF,TRBJ2-2,TRBV18,.,15,.
TGTGCCAGCAGCGTAGCCCCGGGGACAGGGTTGGGCACAGATACGCAGTATTTT,CASSVAPGTGLGTDTQYF,TRBJ2-3,TRBV9,.,18,TRBD1
TGTGCCAGCAGTCCCACGGGGGGGCCCCGCAATGAGCAGTTCTTC,CASSPTGGPRNEQFF,TRBJ2-1,TRBV6-5,few,15,TRBD2
TGCACCAGCAGCCAAGCTAAATATGGATCCGCGACTAGCGGTTCCTACGAGCAGTACTTC,CTSSQAKYGSATSGSYEQYF,TRBJ2-7,TRBV1,once,20,.
TGTGCCAGTGAGGGGGTTTCGGGCACCGGGGAGCTGTTTTTT,CASEGVSGTGELFF,TRBJ2-2,TRBV3-1/TRBV3-2,.,14,.
TGCGCCAGCAGCACCGGACAGGGTGATGAAAAACTGTTTTTT,CASSTGQGDEKLFF,TRBJ1-4,TRBV5-1,.,14,TRBD1
TGTGCCAGCAGGATCAGAGAGACCCAGTACTTC,CASRIRETQYF,TRBJ2-5,TRBV28,.,11,.
TGTGCCAGCAGCCTCCCCGGGGCGGGGTCCTACGAGCAGTACTTC,CASSLPGAGSYEQYF,TRBJ2-7,TRBV11-2,.,15,.
TGTGCCAGCAGGCGGACAGGGTCCTACGAGCAGTACTTC,CASRRTGSYEQYF,TRBJ2-7,TRBV27,.,13,TRBD1
TGTGCCAGCTCACCGCGGGGGGGAGGGGACAGCAATCAGCCCCAGCATTTT,CASSPRGGGDSNQPQHF,TRBJ1-5,TRBV18,.,17,.
TGTGCCAGCAGTTTATCCGGGGTGGGGAAGTACGAGCAGTACTTC,CASSLSGVGKYEQYF,TRBJ2-7,TRBV27,.,15,.
TGTGCCAGCAGTTCTATCAGGGTTAGAAATTCACCCCTCCACTTT,CASSSIRVRNSPLHF,TRBJ1-6,TRBV28,.,15,.
TGTGCCAGCAGTCCCCCCCCGGCAGGGGGCCTCAAAGAGACCCAGTACTTC,CASSPPPAGGLKETQYF,TRBJ2-5,TRBV28,.,17,TRBD1
TGCGCCAGCAGCTTTCGCCTAGCGACATACAATGAGCAGTTCTTC,CASSFRLATYNEQFF,TRBJ2-1,TRBV5-1,.,15,.
TGTGCCAGTAGGCCGGGACAGGTCAACTATGGCTACACCTTC,CASRPGQVNYGYTF,TRBJ1-2,TRBV19,.,14,TRBD1
TGTGCCAGCGGGGGAGGGACGGGGAACTATGGCTACACCTTC,CASGGGTGNYGYTF,TRBJ1-2,TRBV6-5,.,14,.
TGTGCCTGGAGTGTAACAGGGGGCCTCACAGATACGCAGTATTTT,CAWSVTGGLTDTQYF,TRBJ2-3,TRBV30,.,15,TRBD1
TGTGCCAGCAGCTTAGAAGCGGGGCGGGTCTATGGCTACACCTTC,CASSLEAGRVYGYTF,TRBJ1-2,TRBV7-2,once,15,.
TGTGCCAGCAGCGGACTAGCGGGAGGAACCGGGGAGCTGTTTTTT,CASSGLAGGTGELFF,TRBJ2-2,TRBV6-2/TRBV6-3,.,15,TRBD2
TGTGCCACCACCTTAGCGGGAGGGTCTTACGAGCAGTACTTC,CATTLAGGSYEQYF,TRBJ2-7,TRBV28,.,14,TRBD2
TGTGCCAGCAGTTACAAAGGACAGGGTTATCCCCAGCATTTT,CASSYKGQGYPQHF,TRBJ1-5,TRBV6-2/TRBV6-3,.,14,TRBD1
TGTGCCAGCAGTTTATTTCAGGGGGGACTGAACACTGAAGCTTTCTTT,CASSLFQGGLNTEAFF,TRBJ1-1,TRBV28,.,16,TRBD1
TGTGCCAGCAGCTCCCGGGACAGGGGGCGAGGGAGGGGAGATACGCAGTATTTT,CASSSRDRGRGRGDTQYF,TRBJ2-3,TRBV5-4,.,18,TRBD1
TGCGCCAGCAGCTCGACAGGAGCTAGCACAGATACGCAGTATTTT,CASSSTGASTDTQYF,TRBJ2-3,TRBV5-1,.,15,.
TGTGCCACCAGTGATTCAGGGGGCGCAGATACGCAGTATTTT,CATSDSGGADTQYF,TRBJ2-3,TRBV24-1,.,14,TRBD1
TGCAGCGTCCGGGGCAGGGACATAAATCAGCCCCAGCATTTT,CSVRGRDINQPQHF,TRBJ1-5,TRBV29-1,.,14,.
TGTGCCAGCAGACCCCCGGGGGGGACAGCTGAAGCTTTCTTT,CASRPPGGTAEAFF,TRBJ1-1,TRBV6-5,.,14,TRBD1
TGTGCCAGCAGCCCGCAGAGTGGCGGGGACTGGGCTAACTCAAATTCACCCCTCCACTTT,CASSPQSGGDWANSNSPLHF,TRBJ1-6,TRBV5-4,.,20,.
TGTGCCAGCAGTTTGAACCGGGTTGGACAGCCCCAGCATTTT,CASSLNRVGQPQHF,TRBJ1-5,TRBV27,few,14,.
TGTGCCTGGAGTTTTAGGGGGCCTCAGCCCCAGCATTTT,CAWSFRGPQPQHF,TRBJ1-5,TRBV30,.,13,TRBD1